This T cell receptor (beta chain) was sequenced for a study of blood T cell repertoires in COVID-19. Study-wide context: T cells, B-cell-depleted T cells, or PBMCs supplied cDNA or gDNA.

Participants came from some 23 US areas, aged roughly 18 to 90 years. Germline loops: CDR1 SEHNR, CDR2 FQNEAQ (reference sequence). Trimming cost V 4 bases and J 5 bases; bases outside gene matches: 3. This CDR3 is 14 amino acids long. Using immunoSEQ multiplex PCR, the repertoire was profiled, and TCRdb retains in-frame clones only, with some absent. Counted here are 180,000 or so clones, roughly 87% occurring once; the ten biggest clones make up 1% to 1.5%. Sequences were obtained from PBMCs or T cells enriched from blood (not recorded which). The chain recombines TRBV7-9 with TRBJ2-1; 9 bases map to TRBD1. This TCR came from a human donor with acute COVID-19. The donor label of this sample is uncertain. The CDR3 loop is CASSSGQGNNEQFF. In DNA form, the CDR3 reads TGTGCCAGCAGCTCGGGACAGGGAAACAATGAGCAGTTCTTC. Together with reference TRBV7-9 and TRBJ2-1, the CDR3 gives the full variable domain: DTGVSQNPRHKITKRGQNVTFRCDPISEHNRLYWYRQTLGQGPEFLTYFQNEAQLEKSRLLSDRFSAERPKGSFSTLEIQRTEQGDSAMYLCASSSGQGNNEQFFGPGTRLTVL.